The clone carrying this T cell receptor (beta chain) was seen a few times. Its antigen is not known. The record originates from a study of OX40 agonist ivuxolimab in advanced cancers. Across the whole study: Enrollees could have had prior anti-PD-1, anti-PD-L1 or anti-CTLA-4 therapy, which around 40% had received. Three patients had partial responses: one hepatocellular carcinoma, two cutaneous melanoma.

Measured with immunoSEQ multiplex PCR; TCRdb has only the in-frame clones, and not every one. This table holds 91,000 or so clones, approximately 94% found once. Looked up from germline, CDR1 is MNHEY and CDR2 is SVGAGI. Trimming removed 8 bases from V and 6 bases from J, with 14 bases in between. This CDR3 contains 13 residues. Broader study findings: Average numbers of expanded clones were greater in CD8+ T cells than in CD4+. No determination was made of the antigen specificity of the expanded peripheral T cells.

V gene TRBV6-5 combines with J gene TRBJ1-5; D might be TRBD1 (6 bases). The TCR comes from an adult with an advanced solid tumor such as melanoma, head and neck, liver or kidney cancer. Specimen: CD4+ or CD8+ T cells sorted from blood, collected in a trial of the OX40 agonist ivuxolimab. The CDR3 region is CASRAGASQPQHF. DNA of the CDR3: TGTGCCAGCCGGGCGGGGGCGAGTCAGCCCCAGCATTTT.